This T cell receptor (beta chain) was sequenced in a study of early T cells in non-severe SARS-CoV-2 infection. Looking at the study overall: The input, bulk RNA from unsorted whole blood, was sequenced, and chains were unpaired.

The CDR3 runs to 15 residues. Germline V lookup: CDR1 SGHTA, CDR2 FQGNSA. Germline trimming cut 4 bases from V and 9 bases from J; bases unmatched to any gene: 7. Study-wide results and limits: Anti-spike CD8 specificities were favored by VDJdb matching, whose results missed private and CD4 specificities.

Tagging with unique molecular identifiers was applied to individual cDNA molecules. TCRdb called the 5' RACE reads again in MiXCR, with one record for every CDR3 protein. The data hold approximately 19,000 distinct CDR3 sequences, with roughly 5.1% observed a single time. The sample holds many counts of this clonotype. Its antigen is unidentified. The chain is built from TRBV7-2 and TRBJ2-1; 12 bases map to TRBD1. This clonotype originated in an adult who was a healthcare worker with PCR-confirmed SARS-CoV-2 infection or an uninfected control (not recorded which). Sequencing was done on a sample of whole blood. DNA of the CDR3: TGTGCCAGCAGCTCGGGACAGGGGGCGCGTTCTGAGCAGTTCTTC. Amino acid sequence: CASSSGQGARSEQFF.